This TCR beta chain came from a study of blood T cells in healthy people across ages (dated by TCRdb to between 2014 and 2017). General notes on the study: In model experiments, roughly one uniquely barcoded TCR beta cDNA molecule per two T cells was captured by template switching. Using deep sequencing normalized with unique cDNA molecular identifiers, the study measured how TCR beta repertoire diversity changes with age. The donors were split into four age groups: young (average around 15 years), middle-aged (39), aged (62) and long-lived (approximately 80). To avoid experimental bias, donors of different ages were distributed randomly across sequencing lanes. For two donors (one aged 18 to 29 and one aged 80 or older), the study analyzed two additional independent replicas of 1 million unique cDNA reads from the same blood draw.

There are many counts of this clonotype. Its target antigen remains unknown. No base qualities exist here, and no much larger clone lies one base off it. Library preparation was by 5' RACE. Instrument used: Illumina HiSeq 2500. The second PCR ran for about 6 to 11 cycles and used a J-beta primer mix along with a sample-barcoded 5' primer. Each TCR beta cDNA molecule received a unique molecular identifier from a template-switch 5' adaptor carrying 12 random nucleotides. At least 2.5 million CDR3-containing paired-end reads were obtained from each sample. The Mint cDNA synthesis kit, primed by a TRBC-specific oligonucleotide, was used to synthesize first-strand cDNA from all RNA. After uracil-DNA glycosylase treatment, a first 18-cycle PCR used universal primers M1SS and BC2_uni_R on all cDNA. In the paper's pipeline: For normalization, 1 million high-quality reads, each with a distinct molecular identifier, were randomly selected from each sample. Reads sharing molecular identifiers were discarded rather than binned into consensus sequences. CDR3 identification, clonotype clustering and error correction used MiTCR with a Q25 quality threshold and the strictest error-elimination algorithm. A nonparametric unseen species model with Euler transformation was used to estimate lower-bound total TCR beta diversity. Using fastp at Q25 and MiXCR, TCRdb reprocessed the public reads and kept productive beta chains. Entries are consolidated by CDR3 protein sequence, retaining the most common genes and DNA. The V and J calls here are based on TCRdb, not the publication. The sample includes around 710,000 distinct CDR3 sequences, with about 40% observed a single time. The top ten constitute under 25% of the sample.

Including cysteine and phenylalanine, the CDR3 has 12 amino acids. Only the CDR3 portion is preserved as DNA: 36 bases, with reading frame beginning at the first base. V is shortened by 1 base, J by 8 bases, and the region joining them spans 7 bases. Taken from the germline V gene, the CDR1 and CDR2 loops are SGHDT and YYEEEE. Summary of the overall study and its limitations: Compared with the aged group, the long-lived group had more naive CD4+ T cells, fewer expanded clones and increased TCR diversity, a pattern suggesting age selection. As age increased, observed TCR beta diversity per million T cells dropped in a roughly linear way, and a significant reduction was already evident by age 40. Because the CMV infection status of the donors was unknown, age-related changes in expanded clonotypes may potentially have been confounded. Estimates of total diversity from one million sequenced T cells were regarded as lower bounds and underestimates. Because profiling used bulk unsorted PBMCs, naive and antigen-experienced compartments could not be compared conclusively. Observed TCR beta diversity correlated strongly with the percentage of naive T cells measured by flow cytometry.

Donors were 39 systemically healthy Caucasian individuals from Russia aged roughly 6 to 90 years. Ten milliliters of peripheral blood were drawn from each donor into EDTA-treated Vacutainer tubes. Ficoll-Paque density-gradient centrifugation was used to isolate PBMCs, with at least 6 million obtained per sample. Trizol reagent was used to extract total RNA from the PBMCs, yielding at least 5.5 micrograms per sample. For every donor, flow cytometry on a PBMC aliquot measured the percentage of naive CD45RAhigh/CD27high T cells. This TCR was recovered from a woman aged 60 to 75 in good health. This sequence uses TRBV5-6 and TRBJ2-1; no D gene call is confident. Source material: blood. CDR3 protein: CASSLPPDEQFF. The nucleotide sequence reads as follows: TGTGCCAGCAGCTTGCCCCCGGATGAGCAGTTCTTC.